The rows below give T cell receptor beta chains drawn from one sample of a study of T cells in Graves' hyperthyroidism and ophthalmopathy. TCRdb recomputed calls from the multiplex PCR reads with MiXCR, one row per CDR3 protein. The sample carries more than 250,000 distinct CDR3 sequences, approximately 14% recorded once. Sequenced input: blood. Receptors originate from a woman aged 45-65 years with Graves' hyperthyroidism that later progressed to Graves' ophthalmopathy. CDR3s leave out the opening cysteine and the closing phenylalanine or tryptophan.

V	J	CDR3
TRBV5-1	TRBJ2-7	ASSSGSSYEQY
TRBV4-1	TRBJ2-5	ASSRRDFNQETQY
TRBV4-1	TRBJ1-4	ASSQDRDTNGPRGEKLF
TRBV9	TRBJ2-2	ASSVDLTGELF
TRBV28	TRBJ1-4	ASSLLIGINEKLF
TRBV11-2	TRBJ2-5	ASRVSGGVTQY
TRBV2	TRBJ2-5	AIRGDSGGWETQY
TRBV5-1	TRBJ2-3	ASRDSSGVTDTQY
TRBV20-1	TRBJ2-1	SASPGGRNEQF
TRBV24-1	TRBJ2-3	ATATERGTQY
TRBV14	TRBJ2-7	ASSQSGSVYEQY
TRBV6-5	TRBJ2-7	ASSYILAGREQY
TRBV5-1	TRBJ2-1	ASTARVQTLNEQF
TRBV5-1	TRBJ1-2	ASSLFPGDTGYT
TRBV6-1	TRBJ2-2	ASSEAGAIGELF
TRBV7-8	TRBJ2-5	ASSPRRVQETQY
TRBV2	TRBJ2-2	ASGLAMNTGELF
TRBV28	TRBJ2-3	ASSLSGNADTQY
TRBV7-9	TRBJ1-6	ASSRDRSPLH
TRBV5-1	TRBJ2-2	ASSWTGRELF
TRBV12-3/TRBV12-4	TRBJ1-3	ASRQDRLAGNTIY
TRBV27	TRBJ2-5	ASSLRSRNGRRETQY